This entry lists 15 T cell receptor beta chains sequenced from one sample in a study of memory CD4+ T cells and cytomegalovirus serostatus. The table came from immunoSEQ multiplex PCR; TCRdb's copy has only in-frame clones and leaves some out. The table has some 57,000 clones, 65% to 80% seen once. The sort gate was single viable CD3+CD4+CD8-CD45RO+ cells for memory CD4+ T cells. The sequencing sample was made of memory CD4+ T cells from blood. All receptors come from an adult in good health and CMV-seronegative.

The chain recombines TRBV9 with TRBJ1-1; 7 nucleotides agree with TRBD1. This CDR3 comprises 17 residues. V lost 2 bases, J lost 0 bases, and 10 bases stayed unmatched. Per the germline V gene, CDR1 is SGDLS and CDR2 is YYNGEE. Here the CDR3 reads CASSVGLSGGMNTEAFF. Written as DNA, the CDR3 is TGTGCCAGCAGCGTCGGGTTGTCAGGGGGGATGAACACTGAAGCTTTCTTT. The whole variable domain, filled in from reference TRBV9 and TRBJ1-1, reads DSGVTQTPKHLITATGQRVTLRCSPRSGDLSVYWYQQSLDQGLQFLIQYYNGEERAKGNILERFSAQQFPDLHSELNLSSLELGDSALYFCASSVGLSGGMNTEAFFGQGTRLTVV.

This chain links TRBV5-5 with TRBJ2-3, with TRBD2 matching 7 bases. Germline CDR1 SGHKS, CDR2 YYEKEE (reference sequence). The CDR3 is 17 amino acids. Trimming at V came to 2 bases and at J to 0 bases, leaving 9 bases not matched to a gene. CDR3 sequence (DNA): TGTGCCAGCAGCTTTTTTGAGCGGGGACTCAGCACAGATACGCAGTATTTT. Translation gives CASSFFERGLSTDTQYF. The full variable domain, completed using reference TRBV5-5 and TRBJ2-3, is DAGVTQSPTHLIKTRGQQVTLRCSPISGHKSVSWYQQVLGQGPQFIFQYYEKEERGRGNFPDRFSARQFPNYSSELNVNALLLGDSALYLCASSFFERGLSTDTQYFGPGTRLTVL.

The chain employs TRBV9 and TRBJ2-3; D remains ambiguous. The V end was cut by 0 bases, the J end by 5 bases, with 7 bases between. Germline assignment: CDR1 SGDLS and CDR2 YYNGEE. The CDR3 has 13 residues. Here the CDR3 reads CASSVAVGDTQYF. CDR3 DNA sequence: TGTGCCAGCAGCGTAGCGGTGGGAGATACGCAGTATTTT.

Of note for this clone: This sample includes further DNA sequences coding for the same CDR3. The chain is built from TRBV4-1 and TRBJ2-7, with 7 bases that match TRBD1. The CDR3 contains 14 residues. Germline loops: CDR1 MGHRA, CDR2 YSYEKL. V lost 1 base and J lost 3; bases outside the gene matches: 3. The DNA of the CDR3 is TGCGCCAGCAGCCAAGGGCGGACAGGCTACGAGCAGTACTTC. Its translation: CASSQGRTGYEQYF.

J is TRBJ1-2 and V is TRBV7-2, with a possible D match to TRBD1 (5 bases). The V gene lost 1 base and the J gene lost 4 bases, with 10 bases spanning the gap. The CDR3 length is 14 residues. Germline-derived CDR1 and CDR2 are SGHTA and FQGNSA. The CDR3 DNA follows: TGTGCCAGCAGCTTAGATGGGGGTGGCTATGGCTACACCTTC. It yields the protein CASSLDGGGYGYTF.

The CDR3 DNA reads TGTGCCAGCAGCCAAGCGGGGGGAAACGACGAGCAGTACTTC. It is translated as CASSQAGGNDEQYF. This chain uses TRBV28 with TRBJ2-7, with 9 positions matching TRBD2. Germline lookup yields CDR1 MDHEN and CDR2 SYDVKM. V gave up 6 bases and J gave up 5 bases; unmatched junction bases: 8. The CDR3 has 14 residues. Complete variable domain (other parts from reference TRBV28 and TRBJ2-7): DVKVTQSSRYLVKRTGEKVFLECVQDMDHENMFWYRQDPGLGLRLIYFSYDVKMKEKGDIPEGYSVSREKKERFSLILESASTNQTSMYLCASSQAGGNDEQYFGPGTRLTVT.

The chain employs TRBV7-6 and TRBJ2-3; D is ambiguous. CDR1 and CDR2 (germline): SGHVS, FNYEAQ. Trimming pared 4 bases from V and 6 bases from J, leaving 5 bases between. This CDR3 has 11 residues. Here the CDR3 DNA reads TGTGCCAGCAGCTCCAGGGATACGCAGTATTTT. It specifies CASSSRDTQYF.

The chain links TRBV7-9 to TRBJ2-7; 9 nucleotides agree with TRBD1. This CDR3 is built from 14 residues. Unmatched junction bases numbered 6, after V lost 3 bases and J lost 6 bases. From germline, CDR1 is SEHNR and CDR2 FQNEAQ (reference sequence). The CDR3 here is CASSFGQGWGEQYF. CDR3 bases: TGTGCCAGCAGCTTCGGACAGGGGTGGGGCGAGCAGTACTTC.

The CDR3 sequence is CASSGTGERNSPLHF. CDR3 sequence (DNA): TGTGCCAGCAGCGGGACAGGGGAGCGTAATTCACCCCTCCACTTT. The chain combines TRBV2 with TRBJ1-6, with TRBD1 matching 10 bases. The J segment lost 6 bases and the V segment lost 6 bases, leaving 5 bases of the junction unmatched. The CDR3 has 15 amino acids. Germline V CDR1 and CDR2: SNHLY, FYNNEI.

The genes are TRBV14 and TRBJ2-7; 10 nucleotides line up with TRBD2. The ends lost 1 base at V and 5 bases at J; junction bases unmatched: 14. Germline V lookup: CDR1 SGHDN, CDR2 FVKESK. The CDR3 contains 18 residues. DNA for the CDR3: TGTGCCAGCAGCCAAGGAGGTCTAGCGGGAGTCAGTCGGAACGAGCAGTACTTC. This codes for CASSQGGLAGVSRNEQYF.

The J gene is TRBJ2-7, the V gene TRBV6-6; D might be TRBD1 (6 bases). Trimming removed 2 bases at V and 5 bases at J, with 16 bases between. Per the germline V gene, CDR1 is MNHNY and CDR2 is SVGAGI (reference sequence). This CDR3 comprises 15 residues. The CDR3 region has the DNA TGTGCCAGCAGTTACCCGACAGGAGGAGCGAACGAGCAGTACTTC. It is translated as CASSYPTGGANEQYF.

The genes are TRBV7-8 and TRBJ1-2; 9 bases line up with TRBD1. The CDR3 consists of 14 residues. J gave up 6 bases and V 1 base, and 3 bases lay outside the gene matches. Per germline, CDR1 SGHVS and CDR2 FQNEAQ. The CDR3 DNA follows: TGTGCCAGCAGCTTAGGGACAGGGGAAGATGGCTACACCTTC. Its protein product is CASSLGTGEDGYTF.

The V and J genes are TRBV29-1 and TRBJ1-2; TRBD1 matches 9 bases. CDR3 length: 13 amino acids. Germline-derived CDR1 and CDR2 are SQVTM and ANQGSEA. V shed 7 bases, J shed 7 bases, and the junction held 10 bases outside the gene matches. In DNA form, the CDR3 reads TGCAGCGCCGGGGACAGGGTAGCCGGTGGCTACACCTTC. Encoded protein: CSAGDRVAGGYTF.

This clone was recorded a few times. The rearrangement joins TRBV7-2 to TRBJ1-4, with 7 bases fitting TRBD1. Trimming took 5 bases from V and 3 from J; bases not matched to a gene: 9. Germline V gene data show CDR1 as SGHTA and CDR2 as FQGNSA. The CDR3 consists of 16 residues. DNA of the CDR3: TGTGCCAGCAGCGTTCGAGGGGGCGCGGCTAATGAAAAACTGTTTTTT. Its protein is CASSVRGGAANEKLFF.

This clone was seen a handful of times. The rearrangement links TRBV7-9 to TRBJ2-5; TRBD2 matches at 8 bases. Germline V gene lookup returns CDR1 SEHNR and CDR2 FQNEAQ (reference sequence). After removal of 5 bases from V and 5 bases from J, the junction contained 13 bases not matched to a gene. This CDR3 contains 16 residues. CDR3 sequence reads: CASSSPIGTSSETQYF. CDR3 in DNA: TGTGCCAGCAGCAGTCCTATCGGGACTAGTAGCGAGACCCAGTACTTC. Full variable domain (outside the CDR3, taken from reference TRBV7-9 and TRBJ2-5): DTGVSQNPRHKITKRGQNVTFRCDPISEHNRLYWYRQTLGQGPEFLTYFQNEAQLEKSRLLSDRFSAERPKGSFSTLEIQRTEQGDSAMYLCASSSPIGTSSETQYFGPGTRLLVL.